This T cell receptor beta chain was identified during a study of identical twins. This clonotype was picked up a small number of times. Its specificity is not known. Regarding the study as a whole: High-abundance cord blood beta clonotypes had fewer insertions; memory repertoires showed none.

V lost 6 bases to trimming and J lost 2 bases, with 14 bases between them. There are 14 residues in the CDR3. Germline CDR1 is SNHLY and CDR2 is FYNNEI. TCRdb fed the 5' RACE reads into MiXCR, producing one record per CDR3 protein. This table holds some 1,600,000 distinct CDR3 sequences, about 32% found once. The TCR was taken from a newborn girl in good health. The genes are TRBV2 and TRBJ2-7, with D maybe TRBD2 (5 bases). Sequenced input: cord blood. The CDR3 sequence is CASRDSGPAYEQYF. The DNA of the CDR3 is TGTGCCAGCAGGGACTCTGGACCCGCCTACGAGCAGTACTTC. The full variable domain, completed using reference TRBV2 and TRBJ2-7, is EPEVTQTPSHQVTQMGQEVILRCVPISNHLYFYWYRQILGQKVEFLVSFYNNEISEKSEIFDDQFSVERPDGSNFTLKIRSTKLEDSAMYFCASRDSGPAYEQYFGPGTRLTVT.